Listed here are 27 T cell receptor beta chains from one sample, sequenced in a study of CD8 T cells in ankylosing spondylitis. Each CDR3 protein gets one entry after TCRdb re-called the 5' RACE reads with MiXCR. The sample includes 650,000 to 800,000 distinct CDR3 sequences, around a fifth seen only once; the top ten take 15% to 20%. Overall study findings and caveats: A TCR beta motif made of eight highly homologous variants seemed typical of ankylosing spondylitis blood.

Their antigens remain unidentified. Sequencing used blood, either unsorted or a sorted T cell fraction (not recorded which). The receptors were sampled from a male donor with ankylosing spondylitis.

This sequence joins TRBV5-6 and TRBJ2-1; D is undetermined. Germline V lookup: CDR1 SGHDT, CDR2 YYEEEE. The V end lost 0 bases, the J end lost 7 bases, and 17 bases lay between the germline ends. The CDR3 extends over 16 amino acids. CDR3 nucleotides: TGTGCCAGCAGCTTGGTTAGGGCAGAGGTTTGGAATGAGCAGTTCTTC. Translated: CASSLVRAEVWNEQFF.

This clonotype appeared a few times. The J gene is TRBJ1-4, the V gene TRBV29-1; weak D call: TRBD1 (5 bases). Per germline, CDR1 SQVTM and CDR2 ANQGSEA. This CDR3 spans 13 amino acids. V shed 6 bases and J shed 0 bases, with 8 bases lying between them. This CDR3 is CSVGTTTNEKLFF. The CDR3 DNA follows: TGCAGCGTCGGGACTACAACTAATGAAAAACTGTTTTTT.

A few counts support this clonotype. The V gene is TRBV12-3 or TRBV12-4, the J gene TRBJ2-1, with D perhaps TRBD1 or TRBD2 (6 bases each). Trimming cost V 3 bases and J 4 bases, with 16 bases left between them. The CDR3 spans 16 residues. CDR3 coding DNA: TGTGCCAGCAGTTTGTGGGGGGCCACTAGTTACAATGAGCAGTTCTTC. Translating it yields CASSLWGATSYNEQFF.

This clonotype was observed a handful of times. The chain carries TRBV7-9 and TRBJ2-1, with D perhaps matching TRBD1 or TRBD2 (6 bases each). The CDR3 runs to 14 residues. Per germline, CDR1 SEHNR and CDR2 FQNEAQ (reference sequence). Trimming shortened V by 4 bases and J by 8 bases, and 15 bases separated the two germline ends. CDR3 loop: CASSSSGASYEQFF. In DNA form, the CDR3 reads TGTGCCAGCAGCTCCTCGGGGGCCTCCTATGAGCAGTTCTTC.

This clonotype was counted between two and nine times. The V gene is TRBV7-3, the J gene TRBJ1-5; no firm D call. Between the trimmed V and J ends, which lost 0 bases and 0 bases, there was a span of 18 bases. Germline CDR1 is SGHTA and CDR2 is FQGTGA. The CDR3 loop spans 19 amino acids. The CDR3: CASSLTGPRREDSNQPQHF. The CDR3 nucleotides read TGTGCCAGCAGCTTAACAGGCCCACGGAGGGAAGATAGCAATCAGCCCCAGCATTTT.

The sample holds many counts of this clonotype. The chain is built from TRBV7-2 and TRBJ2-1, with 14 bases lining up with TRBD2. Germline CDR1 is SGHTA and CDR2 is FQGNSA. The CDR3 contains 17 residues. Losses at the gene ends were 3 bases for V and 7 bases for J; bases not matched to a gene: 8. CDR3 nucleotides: TGTGCCAGCAGCTTTCGACTAGCGGGAGGGCAACGGAATGAGCAGTTCTTC. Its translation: CASSFRLAGGQRNEQFF.

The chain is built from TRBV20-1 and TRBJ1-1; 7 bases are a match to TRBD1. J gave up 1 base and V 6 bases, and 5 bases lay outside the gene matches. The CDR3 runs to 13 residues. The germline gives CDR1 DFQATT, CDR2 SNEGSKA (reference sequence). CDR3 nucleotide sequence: TGCAGTGCGTGGGGGGACAGGAACACTGAAGCTTTCTTT. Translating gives CSAWGDRNTEAFF.

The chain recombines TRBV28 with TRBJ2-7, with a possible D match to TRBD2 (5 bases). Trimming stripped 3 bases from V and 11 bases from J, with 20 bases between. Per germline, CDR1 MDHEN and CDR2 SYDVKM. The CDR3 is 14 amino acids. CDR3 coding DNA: TGTGCCAGCAGTTTCGGTATCCAGACGTGGGGAGAGTACTTC. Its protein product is CASSFGIQTWGEYF.

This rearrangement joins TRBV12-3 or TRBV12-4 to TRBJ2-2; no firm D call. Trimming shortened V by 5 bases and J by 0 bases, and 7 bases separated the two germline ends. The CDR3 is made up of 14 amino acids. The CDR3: CASSPRPNTGELFF. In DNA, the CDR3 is TGTGCCAGCAGTCCCCGACCGAACACCGGGGAGCTGTTTTTT.

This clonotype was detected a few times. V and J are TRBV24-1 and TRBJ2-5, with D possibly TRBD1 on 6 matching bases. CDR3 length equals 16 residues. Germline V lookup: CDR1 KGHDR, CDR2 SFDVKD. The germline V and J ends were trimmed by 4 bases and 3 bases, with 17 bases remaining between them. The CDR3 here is CATSDPTLQGKETQYF. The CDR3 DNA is TGTGCCACCAGTGACCCTACCCTTCAGGGGAAAGAGACCCAGTACTTC.

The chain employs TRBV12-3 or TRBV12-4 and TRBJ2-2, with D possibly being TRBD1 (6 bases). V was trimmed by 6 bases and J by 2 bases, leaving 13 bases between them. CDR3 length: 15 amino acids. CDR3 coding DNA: TGTGCCAGCAGAACCACAGGGTTTAACACCGGGGAGCTGTTTTTT. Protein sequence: CASRTTGFNTGELFF.

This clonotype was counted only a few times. In nucleotides, the CDR3 is TGCGCCAGCAGCCAAGTGGGAGGGTACCAAGAGACCCAGTACTTC. Encoded protein: CASSQVGGYQETQYF. The rearrangement links TRBV4-1 to TRBJ2-5; 7 nucleotides align to TRBD2. The CDR3 sequence is 15 residues long. CDR1 MGHRA and CDR2 YSYEKL come from the germline V gene. V trimming: 1 base; J trimming: 0 bases; junction bases outside the gene matches: 2.

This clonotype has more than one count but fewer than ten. DNA for the CDR3: TGCAGTGCTAGAGATGGTAGCGGGGGGGAGAATGAGCAGTTCTTC. Its translation is CSARDGSGGENEQFF. V is TRBV20-1 and J is TRBJ2-1, with 11 nucleotides matching TRBD2. J lost 7 bases, V lost 0 bases, and 5 bases had no gene match. This CDR3 region has 15 residues. The germline gives CDR1 DFQATT, CDR2 SNEGSKA (reference sequence).

The CDR3 is CSASDLGARSPGGLFF. The DNA for the CDR3 is TGCAGTGCTTCCGACTTAGGGGCCCGTTCCCCCGGTGGGCTGTTTTTT. The rearrangement joins TRBV20-1 to TRBJ1-4, with a tentative D call TRBD1 (5 bases). V was trimmed by 5 bases and J by 14 bases, leaving 30 bases between them. There are 16 residues in the CDR3. Germline loops: CDR1 DFQATT, CDR2 SNEGSKA (reference sequence).

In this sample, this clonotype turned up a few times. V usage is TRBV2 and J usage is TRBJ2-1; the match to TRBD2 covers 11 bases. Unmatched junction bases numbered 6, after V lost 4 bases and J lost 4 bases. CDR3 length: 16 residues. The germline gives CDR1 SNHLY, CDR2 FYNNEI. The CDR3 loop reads CASSVRLAGTYNEQFF. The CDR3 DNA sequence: TGTGCCAGCAGTGTCAGACTAGCGGGGACTTACAATGAGCAGTTCTTC. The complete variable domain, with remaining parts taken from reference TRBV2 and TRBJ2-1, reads EPEVTQTPSHQVTQMGQEVILRCVPISNHLYFYWYRQILGQKVEFLVSFYNNEISEKSEIFDDQFSVERPDGSNFTLKIRSTKLEDSAMYFCASSVRLAGTYNEQFFGPGTRLTVL.

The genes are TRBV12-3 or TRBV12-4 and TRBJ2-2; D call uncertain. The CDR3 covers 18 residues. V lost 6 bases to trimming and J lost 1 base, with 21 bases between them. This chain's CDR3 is CASSPLYVDRVNTGELFF. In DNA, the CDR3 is TGTGCCAGCAGCCCACTTTACGTGGACCGCGTGAACACCGGGGAGCTGTTTTTT.

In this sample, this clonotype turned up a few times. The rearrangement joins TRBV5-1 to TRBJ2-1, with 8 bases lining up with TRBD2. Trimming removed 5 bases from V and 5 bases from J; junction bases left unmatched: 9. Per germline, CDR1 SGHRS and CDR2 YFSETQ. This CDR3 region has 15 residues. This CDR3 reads CASRKDPGLDNEQFF. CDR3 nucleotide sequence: TGCGCCAGCAGGAAGGACCCGGGACTAGACAATGAGCAGTTCTTC.

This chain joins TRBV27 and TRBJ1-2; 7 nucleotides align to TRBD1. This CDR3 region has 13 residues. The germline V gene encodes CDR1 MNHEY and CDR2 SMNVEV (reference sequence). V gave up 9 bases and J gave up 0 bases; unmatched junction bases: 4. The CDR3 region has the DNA TGTGCCAGTTCAGGGGGTTCTAACTATGGCTACACCTTC. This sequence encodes CASSGGSNYGYTF.

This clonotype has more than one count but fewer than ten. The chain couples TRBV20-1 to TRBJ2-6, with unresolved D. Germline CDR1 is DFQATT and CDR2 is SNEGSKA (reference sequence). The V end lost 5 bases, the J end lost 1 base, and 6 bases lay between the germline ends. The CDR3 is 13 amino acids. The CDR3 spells CSAYQSGANVLTF. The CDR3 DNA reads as TGCAGTGCTTACCAATCTGGGGCCAACGTCCTGACTTTC.

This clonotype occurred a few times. The CDR3, as DNA: TGTGCCACCAGCAGAGATCAACAGGGGTACGAGCAGTACTTC. Translated, it gives CATSRDQQGYEQYF. J is TRBJ2-7 and V is TRBV15, with TRBD1 identical over 7 bases. Germline V gene sequence: CDR1 LNHNV, CDR2 YYDKDF (reference sequence). V shed 0 bases and J 4 bases; nucleotides not matched to a gene: 3. There are 14 residues in the CDR3.

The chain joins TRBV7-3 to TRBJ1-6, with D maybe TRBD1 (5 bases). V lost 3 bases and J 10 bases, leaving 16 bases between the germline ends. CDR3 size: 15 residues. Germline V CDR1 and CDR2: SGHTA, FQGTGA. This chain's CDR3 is CASSLAVGEGSPLHF. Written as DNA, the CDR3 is TGTGCCAGCAGCTTGGCGGTAGGGGAGGGATCACCCCTCCACTTT.

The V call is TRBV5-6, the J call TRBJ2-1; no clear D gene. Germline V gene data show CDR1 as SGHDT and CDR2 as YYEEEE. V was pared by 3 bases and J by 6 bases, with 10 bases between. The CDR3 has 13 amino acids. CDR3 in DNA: TGTGCCAGCAGCTCCCGACATCTCAATGAGCAGTTCTTC. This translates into CASSSRHLNEQFF.

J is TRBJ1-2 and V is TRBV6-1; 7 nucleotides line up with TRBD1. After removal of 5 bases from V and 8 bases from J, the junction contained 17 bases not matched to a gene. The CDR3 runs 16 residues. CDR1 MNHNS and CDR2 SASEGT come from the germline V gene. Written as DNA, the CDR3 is TGTGCCAGCAGTCCGGGACAGCTTTCGACATGGATCGGCTACACCTTC. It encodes CASSPGQLSTWIGYTF.

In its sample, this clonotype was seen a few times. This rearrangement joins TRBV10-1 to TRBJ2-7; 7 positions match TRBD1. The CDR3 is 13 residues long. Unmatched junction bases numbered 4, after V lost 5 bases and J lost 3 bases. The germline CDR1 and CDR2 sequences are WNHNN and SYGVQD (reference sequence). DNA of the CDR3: TGCGCCAGCAGTAAAGACAGGGACTACGAGCAGTACTTC. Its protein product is CASSKDRDYEQYF.

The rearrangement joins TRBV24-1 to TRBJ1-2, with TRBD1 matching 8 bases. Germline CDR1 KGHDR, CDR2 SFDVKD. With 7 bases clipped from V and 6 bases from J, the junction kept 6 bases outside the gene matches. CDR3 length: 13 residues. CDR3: CATRATGENGYTF. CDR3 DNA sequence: TGTGCCACCAGAGCGACAGGGGAGAATGGCTACACCTTC.

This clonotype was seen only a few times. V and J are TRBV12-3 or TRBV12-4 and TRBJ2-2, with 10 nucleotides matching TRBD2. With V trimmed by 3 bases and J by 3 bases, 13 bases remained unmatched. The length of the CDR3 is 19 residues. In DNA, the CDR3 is TGTGCCAGCAGTTTTTCCAGCGGGAGGGCCAGTGGGGACACCGGGGAGCTGTTTTTT. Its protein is CASSFSSGRASGDTGELFF.

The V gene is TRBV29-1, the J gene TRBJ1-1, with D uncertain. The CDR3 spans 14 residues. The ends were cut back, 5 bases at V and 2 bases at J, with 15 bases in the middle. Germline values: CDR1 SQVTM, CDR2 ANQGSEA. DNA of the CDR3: TGCAGCGTTTCGGCAGGCCCCCTAAACACTGAAGCTTTCTTT. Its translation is CSVSAGPLNTEAFF. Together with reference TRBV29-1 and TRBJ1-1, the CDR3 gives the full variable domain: SAVISQKPSRDICQRGTSLTIQCQVDSQVTMMFWYRQQPGQSLTLIATANQGSEATYESGFVIDKFPISRPNLTFSTLTVSNMSPEDSSIYLCSVSAGPLNTEAFFGQGTRLTVV.